These 27 T cell receptor beta chains share one sample of origin, sequenced in a study of T-cell reconstitution after alpha-beta-depleted transplantation in children. Preparing the TCRbeta library involved the use of unique molecular identifiers. One entry per CDR3 protein, called by TCRdb with MiXCR from the PCR reads. The sample consists of fewer than 120,000 distinct CDR3 sequences, 10% of them appearing once. The sample in question was PBMCs from the stem cell graft donor, obtained from the stem cell graft. Receptor source: a human donor who donated a stem cell graft to a child with acute lymphoblastic leukemia.

This clonotype was seen ten or more times. The chain joins TRBV14 to TRBJ1-4; TRBD1 might be the D (5 bases). The V end was cut by 8 bases, the J end by 6 bases, with 16 bases between. Germline CDR1 is SGHDN and CDR2 is FVKESK. The CDR3 consists of 14 residues. The CDR3 is CASSPPGLYEKLFF. The CDR3 bases are TGTGCCAGCTCGCCACCGGGACTATATGAAAAACTGTTTTTT.

This clonotype came up many times. One end of the junction varies from germline; a read error may be responsible. The chain employs TRBV7-2 and TRBJ2-7, with a tentative D call TRBD1 (5 bases). Per germline, CDR1 SGHTA and CDR2 FQGNSA. This CDR3 is built from 12 residues. The CDR3 is CASSLGAYEQYF. The CDR3 DNA reads as TGTGCCAGCAGTTTAGGGGCCTACGAGCAGTACTTC.

This clonotype appeared many times. This chain uses TRBV6-5 with TRBJ2-7, with D perhaps TRBD1 or TRBD2 (5 bases each). With 6 bases removed from V and 7 bases from J, the gap between germline ends came to 19 bases. CDR1 and CDR2 (germline): MNHEY, SVGAGI. This CDR3 is built from 14 residues. The CDR3 DNA reads TGTGCCAGCAGCCCGGGACCGAGTATTGGTGAGCAGTACTTC. Its translation is CASSPGPSIGEQYF.

To note about this clonotype: With a much larger clone just one base away, this may be a read error. The chain joins TRBV12-3 or TRBV12-4 to TRBJ2-2; D is unresolved. V was clipped by 7 bases and J by 3 bases, with 15 bases between them. The CDR3 length is 15 residues. The CDR3, as DNA: TGTGCCAGCACTTTCGTCCAGGTAGACACCGGGGAGCTGTTTTTT. It is translated as CASTFVQVDTGELFF.

In its sample, this clonotype was seen a few times. The chain couples TRBV5-4 to TRBJ2-2; D is perhaps TRBD2 (5 bases). Germline CDR1 reads SGHNT; CDR2 reads YYREEE (reference sequence). This CDR3 region has 15 residues. V was pared by 1 base and J by 5 bases, with 12 bases between. The CDR3 DNA reads TGTGCCAGCAGCTTGAGCCTAGCCGTAACCGGGGAGCTGTTTTTT. Translation: CASSLSLAVTGELFF.

This clonotype was detected ten times or more. The chain employs TRBV5-1 and TRBJ1-2, with D possibly matching TRBD1 (5 bases). Germline V gene sequence: CDR1 SGHRS, CDR2 YFSETQ. V lost 3 bases to trimming and J lost 6 bases, with 18 bases between them. This CDR3 has 15 residues. CDR3 nucleotides: TGCGCCAGCAGCTGGGGGAGTGGGGATCGGAATGGCTACACCTTC. It codes for CASSWGSGDRNGYTF.

There are many counts of this clonotype. This sequence joins TRBV4-2 and TRBJ1-2; 8 nucleotides line up with TRBD1. J was trimmed by 7 bases and V by 3 bases; bases with no gene match: 16. The germline CDR1 and CDR2 sequences are LGHNA and YNFKEQ. This CDR3 has 17 residues. This CDR3 reads CASSHRGLINPRGGYTF. The CDR3, as DNA: TGTGCCAGCAGCCACAGGGGGCTTATCAATCCAAGAGGTGGCTACACCTTC.

This clonotype has a count of ten or more. The chain's CDR3 is CASSIGGPRYQETQYF. The CDR3 bases are TGTGCCAGTAGTATAGGTGGACCCCGGTACCAAGAGACCCAGTACTTC. The gene calls are TRBV19 and TRBJ2-5, with D unresolved. Per germline, CDR1 LNHDA and CDR2 SQIVND (reference sequence). V lost 1 base to trimming and J lost 0 bases, with 12 bases between them. The CDR3 is 16 amino acids.

The V call is TRBV7-2, the J call TRBJ1-5; D uncertain. This CDR3 spans 15 amino acids. Between the trimmed V and J ends, which lost 5 bases and 4 bases, there was a span of 15 bases. Germline lookup yields CDR1 SGHTA and CDR2 FQGNSA. The CDR3 reads CASSPESVRNQPQHF. In DNA form, the CDR3 reads TGTGCCAGCAGCCCCGAGTCGGTCAGAAATCAGCCCCAGCATTTT.

This clonotype appeared many times. This chain connects TRBV18 to TRBJ2-7; 7 bases align to TRBD1. The CDR3 length is 15 residues. J lost 4 bases, V lost 2 bases, and 8 bases had no gene match. The germline V gene encodes CDR1 KGHSH and CDR2 LQKENI. The CDR3 loop reads CASSPARQGDYEQYF. In DNA, the CDR3 is TGTGCCAGCTCACCAGCCCGACAGGGAGATTACGAGCAGTACTTC.

A word on this clonotype: This may be a read error: a much more frequent sequence differs by one nucleotide. V is TRBV12-3 or TRBV12-4 and J is TRBJ2-1, with D perhaps TRBD2 (6 bases). Trimming cost V 8 bases and J 3 bases, with 14 bases left between them. The CDR3 is 14 residues long. The CDR3 loop is CASHWPSDYNEQFF. CDR3 DNA: TGTGCCAGCCATTGGCCTAGCGACTACAATGAGCAGTTCTTC.

This clonotype was observed at least ten times. The chain is built from TRBV24-1 and TRBJ2-3; TRBD2 matches 7 bases. With 5 bases clipped from V and 1 base from J, the junction kept 8 bases outside the gene matches. Germline CDR1 is KGHDR and CDR2 is SFDVKD. This CDR3 is built from 16 residues. The CDR3 nucleotides read TGTGCCACCAGTGCTGGGCGGGAGAAGGGCACAGATACGCAGTATTTT. Protein product: CATSAGREKGTDTQYF.

At least ten counts were recorded for this clonotype. The rearrangement joins TRBV5-1 to TRBJ2-3, with D perhaps TRBD2 (6 bases). V was trimmed by 2 bases and J by 1 base, leaving 17 bases between them. The CDR3 has 17 residues. Germline lookup yields CDR1 SGHRS and CDR2 YFSETQ. The CDR3 DNA follows: TGCGCCAGCAGCTTCGGTTTCGGAGGAGGGGGCACAGATACGCAGTATTTT. It translates to CASSFGFGGGGTDTQYF.

This clonotype was observed many times. This chain joins TRBV5-1 and TRBJ1-1; no clear D gene. CDR1 SGHRS and CDR2 YFSETQ come from the germline V gene. V lost 4 bases, J lost 7 bases, and 14 bases lay in between. CDR3 length: 13 amino acids. The DNA for the CDR3 is TGCGCCAGCAGCCAAAATGAAGGACTTGAAGCTTTCTTT. Amino acid sequence: CASSQNEGLEAFF.

This clonotype came up many times. The genes are TRBV7-2 and TRBJ1-2; 7 bases line up with TRBD1. Germline V gene lookup returns CDR1 SGHTA and CDR2 FQGNSA. The CDR3 is made up of 12 amino acids. V was pared by 5 bases and J by 7 bases, with 4 bases of the junction left unmatched. The CDR3 sequence: CASSMYRGGYTF. The CDR3 coding sequence is TGTGCCAGCAGCATGTACAGGGGTGGCTACACCTTC.

The J gene is TRBJ1-1, the V gene TRBV18, with TRBD1 identical over 10 bases. The junction had 10 bases not matched to a gene; V was cut back by 6 bases and J by 3 bases. Germline assignment: CDR1 KGHSH and CDR2 LQKENI. The CDR3 totals 16 residues. CDR3 residues: CASSGPGTGADTEAFF. The CDR3 bases are TGTGCCAGCTCGGGCCCCGGGACAGGGGCCGACACTGAAGCTTTCTTT.

The table lists this clonotype with many counts. CDR3 DNA sequence: TGTGCCAGCAGCGGAACGTCTAGCGGGAGGTCCCATGAGCAGTTCTTC. Its translation is CASSGTSSGRSHEQFF. V usage is TRBV9 and J usage is TRBJ2-1; 11 nucleotides agree with TRBD2. The J segment lost 8 bases and the V segment lost 3 bases, leaving 10 bases of the junction unmatched. In germline, CDR1 is SGDLS, CDR2 YYNGEE. The CDR3 spans 16 residues.

The table lists this clonotype with many counts. V is TRBV10-3 and J is TRBJ2-1; 7 bases line up with TRBD1. From germline, CDR1 is ENHRY and CDR2 SYGVKD. This CDR3 has 13 residues. The trim removed 6 bases at V and 8 bases at J, leaving 7 bases unmatched. The CDR3 sequence: CAIRENQGDEQFF. CDR3 in DNA: TGTGCCATCAGGGAAAACCAGGGGGATGAGCAGTTCTTC.

This clonotype has a count of ten or more. The chain carries TRBV5-1 and TRBJ1-1; D is possibly TRBD1 (6 bases). V was shortened by 0 bases and J by 0 bases, with 6 bases between the two germline ends. The germline CDR1 and CDR2 sequences are SGHRS and YFSETQ. CDR3 size: 14 residues. The chain's CDR3 is CASSLGQVNTEAFF. The CDR3 bases are TGCGCCAGCAGCTTGGGACAGGTGAACACTGAAGCTTTCTTT.

This clonotype was found many times. The chain links TRBV27 to TRBJ2-7; 10 bases line up with TRBD1. This CDR3 has 15 amino acids. CDR1 is MNHEY and CDR2 is SMNVEV in the germline V gene (reference sequence). V gave up 5 bases and J gave up 5 bases; unmatched junction bases: 9. The CDR3 coding sequence is TGTGCCAGCAGTCCCCGGGACAGGGGATTGGACGAGCAGTACTTC. Protein product: CASSPRDRGLDEQYF.

This clonotype was recorded at least ten times. V is TRBV28 and J is TRBJ2-2, with 7 bases fitting TRBD1. The ends lost 3 bases at V and 1 base at J; junction bases unmatched: 5. Germline-derived CDR1 and CDR2 are MDHEN and SYDVKM. This CDR3 comprises 16 residues. The CDR3 protein is CASSFGTVLNTGELFF. CDR3 DNA: TGTGCCAGCAGTTTTGGGACAGTCCTGAACACCGGGGAGCTGTTTTTT. Using reference TRBV28 and TRBJ2-2 for the parts outside the CDR3, the full variable domain is DVKVTQSSRYLVKRTGEKVFLECVQDMDHENMFWYRQDPGLGLRLIYFSYDVKMKEKGDIPEGYSVSREKKERFSLILESASTNQTSMYLCASSFGTVLNTGELFFGEGSRLTVL.

This clonotype was picked up many times. J is TRBJ2-4 and V is TRBV7-9; D is undetermined. V was cut by 5 bases and J by 0 bases, with 14 bases left in between. Germline loops: CDR1 SEHNR, CDR2 FQNEAQ (reference sequence). The CDR3 totals 16 residues. The CDR3, as DNA: TGTGCCAGCAGCGAAGACATCAGTTTAGCCAAAAACATTCAGTACTTC. Translation: CASSEDISLAKNIQYF. Variable domain in full (rest from reference TRBV7-9 and TRBJ2-4): DTGVSQNPRHKITKRGQNVTFRCDPISEHNRLYWYRQTLGQGPEFLTYFQNEAQLEKSRLLSDRFSAERPKGSFSTLEIQRTEQGDSAMYLCASSEDISLAKNIQYFGAGTRLSVL.

This clonotype was recorded many times. The CDR3 reads CASSQTGTGYEQYF. The CDR3 region has the DNA TGTGCCAGCAGCCAGACCGGGACCGGCTACGAGCAGTACTTC. V is TRBV3-1 and J is TRBJ2-7; D might be TRBD1 or TRBD2, each matching 5 bases. CDR3 length: 14 amino acids. Germline-derived CDR1 and CDR2 are LGHDT and YNNKEL (reference sequence). V was cut by 3 bases and J by 3 bases, with 12 bases left in between.

This clonotype came up many times. The chain joins TRBV4-3 to TRBJ2-1; 9 nucleotides align to TRBD2. This CDR3 is built from 18 residues. Germline CDR1 LGHNA, CDR2 YSLEER. The ends lost 0 bases at V and 2 bases at J; junction bases unmatched: 8. In nucleotides, the CDR3 is TGCGCCAGCAGCCAAGATACGGGGGGACTAGCCGCCTACAATGAGCAGTTCTTC. It specifies CASSQDTGGLAAYNEQFF.

This clonotype was detected many times. This chain uses TRBV6-4 with TRBJ2-1; TRBD2 matches 13 bases. CDR3 length: 19 residues. Germline values: CDR1 MRHNA, CDR2 SNTAGT. V was clipped by 8 bases and J by 0 bases; unmatched bases: 13. This CDR3 is CASLRGLAGLSPSYNEQFF. In nucleotides, the CDR3 is TGTGCCAGCCTCAGGGGACTAGCGGGATTATCCCCCTCCTACAATGAGCAGTTCTTC.

This clonotype was detected only a few times. This chain connects TRBV5-1 to TRBJ2-5; D is perhaps TRBD1 (6 bases). Trimming stripped 2 bases from V and 8 bases from J, with 16 bases between. Germline V gene lookup returns CDR1 SGHRS and CDR2 YFSETQ. This CDR3 is built from 14 residues. The CDR3 region has the DNA TGCGCCAGCAGCTTTTCGCGACAGGACGGAACCCAGTACTTC. Translated: CASSFSRQDGTQYF.

This clonotype has a single count. This could be a read error, since a much larger clone is one nucleotide away. The V gene is TRBV12-3 or TRBV12-4, the J gene TRBJ1-1, with D tentatively TRBD1 (6 bases). The V end lost 4 bases, the J end lost 0 bases, and 12 bases lay between the germline ends. This CDR3 region has 15 residues. The CDR3 bases are TGTGCCAGCAGTTGTACAGGGTTAATGAACACTGAAGCTTTCTTT. Protein sequence: CASSCTGLMNTEAFF.